The 27 T cell receptor beta chains below were found in one sample sequenced in a study of cytomegalovirus exposure and HLA in healthy donors. PCR employed 60 Vbeta and 13 Jbeta primers. Here immunoSEQ multiplex PCR was the method, and the copy in TCRdb shows in-frame clones only, minus some. The sample consists of 84,000 or so clones, under 85% of them appearing once. Sample: PBMCs. Receptors originate from a boy between 10 and 17 years old in good health and CMV-seronegative.

The V call is TRBV30, the J call TRBJ1-6, with 10 bases identical to TRBD1. Germline assignment: CDR1 GTSNPN and CDR2 SVGIG (reference sequence). The CDR3 is made up of 14 amino acids. V gave up 7 bases and J gave up 8 bases; unmatched junction bases: 8. The CDR3 DNA reads TGTGCCTTCCATGCCGGGACAGGGGATTCACCCCTCCACTTT. The encoded protein is CAFHAGTGDSPLHF. Based on the CDR3 plus reference TRBV30 and TRBJ1-6, the full variable domain is SQTIHQWPATLVQPVGSPLSLECTVEGTSNPNLYWYRQAAGRGLQLLFYSVGIGQISSEVPQNLSASRPQDRQFILSSKKLLLSDSGFYLCAFHAGTGDSPLHFGNGTRLTVT.

The V gene is TRBV4-3, the J gene TRBJ1-6; D remains ambiguous. Trimming stripped 0 bases from V and 11 bases from J, with 17 bases between. The CDR3 has 16 residues. CDR1 is LGHNA and CDR2 is YSLEER in the germline V gene. Written as DNA, the CDR3 is TGCGCCAGCAGCCAAGATTTCCCGGTGGGCCGGACACCCCTCCACTTT. Its protein product is CASSQDFPVGRTPLHF.

The V call is TRBV10-3, the J call TRBJ2-7, with D unclear. This CDR3 has 12 amino acids. Trimming pared 4 bases from V and 5 bases from J, leaving 9 bases between. The V gene's germline CDR1 is ENHRY and CDR2 SYGVKD. CDR3 nucleotides: TGTGCCATCAGTGCGTCCGTCCACGAGCAGTACTTC. Translation gives CAISASVHEQYF.

The rearrangement links TRBV2 to TRBJ2-7; 8 bases are shared with TRBD1. With V trimmed by 0 bases and J by 5 bases, 9 bases remained unmatched. Per the germline V gene, CDR1 is SNHLY and CDR2 is FYNNEI. This CDR3 contains 16 residues. The CDR3 region is CASSEAMAGGYHEQYF. As DNA, the CDR3 is TGTGCCAGCAGTGAAGCAATGGCAGGGGGCTACCACGAGCAGTACTTC.

CDR3 protein: CASSPWDAGGIYEQYF. The DNA for the CDR3 is TGTGCCAGCAGCCCCTGGGATGCAGGGGGAATCTACGAGCAGTACTTC. The V call is TRBV7-9, the J call TRBJ2-7, with TRBD1 matching 7 bases. Trimming took 5 bases from V and 3 from J; bases not matched to a gene: 13. The CDR3 has 16 residues. Germline assignment: CDR1 SEHNR and CDR2 FQNEAQ (reference sequence).

The V call is TRBV7-3, the J call TRBJ2-3, with 9 bases that match TRBD2. The J segment lost 2 bases and the V segment lost 0 bases, leaving 0 bases of the junction unmatched. Looked up from germline, CDR1 is SGHTA and CDR2 is FQGTGA. There are 15 residues in the CDR3. The CDR3 sequence is CASSLTGLATDTQYF. The CDR3 DNA sequence: TGTGCCAGCAGCTTAACGGGACTAGCCACAGATACGCAGTATTTT.

In its sample, this clone was seen a few times. This rearrangement joins TRBV29-1 to TRBJ2-7; 8 bases are a match to TRBD2. The trim removed 6 bases at V and 3 bases at J, leaving 7 bases unmatched. This CDR3 has 13 residues. CDR1 is SQVTM and CDR2 is ANQGSEA in the germline V gene. In nucleotides, the CDR3 is TGCAGCGTAAGAGCGGGAGTTCACTACGAGCAGTACTTC. Protein product: CSVRAGVHYEQYF.

The CDR3 loop is CASSQETGLVRYF. In DNA, the CDR3 is TGCGCCAGCAGCCAAGAGACAGGTCTGGTTCGGTATTTT. The rearrangement joins TRBV4-1 to TRBJ2-3, with D possibly TRBD1 on 6 matching bases. With 0 bases removed from V and 14 bases from J, the gap between germline ends came to 15 bases. The germline CDR1 and CDR2 sequences are MGHRA and YSYEKL. CDR3 size: 13 residues.

The rearrangement joins TRBV18 to TRBJ1-1; no firm D call. The CDR3 runs 14 residues. The germline CDR1 and CDR2 sequences are KGHSH and LQKENI. V was cut by 2 bases and J by 6 bases, with 13 bases left in between. This CDR3 reads CASSPSPGEAEAFF. In nucleotides, the CDR3 is TGTGCCAGCTCACCAAGCCCCGGGGAGGCTGAAGCTTTCTTT.

This clone occurred once. This chain joins TRBV7-2 and TRBJ1-1; the D is unclear. The ends were cut back, 8 bases at V and 3 bases at J, with 16 bases in the middle. Germline-derived CDR1 and CDR2 are SGHTA and FQGNSA. This CDR3 is 14 amino acids long. The CDR3 sequence is CASGRPLGYTEAFF. The CDR3 region has the DNA TGTGCCAGCGGCCGACCCCTAGGCTACACTGAAGCTTTCTTT.

V and J are TRBV28 and TRBJ2-3, with TRBD2 matching 9 bases. The germline CDR1 and CDR2 sequences are MDHEN and SYDVKM. V lost 2 bases and J lost 8; bases outside the gene matches: 8. This CDR3 comprises 15 residues. The CDR3 sequence is CASSLPLGTSRTQYF. The CDR3 DNA sequence: TGTGCCAGCAGTTTACCCCTCGGGACTAGCCGTACGCAGTATTTT.

V usage is TRBV25-1 and J usage is TRBJ2-1; TRBD2 might be the D (5 bases). The CDR3 extends over 13 amino acids. Germline V lookup: CDR1 MGHDK, CDR2 SYGVNS. V gave up 6 bases and J gave up 5 bases, with 11 bases separating them. CDR3 bases: TGTGCCAGCAGCGGACTCGTAGACAATGAGCAGTTCTTC. Translating it yields CASSGLVDNEQFF.

V and J are TRBV5-1 and TRBJ2-1; the D gene is possibly TRBD2 (5 bases). This CDR3 contains 15 residues. Germline V lookup: CDR1 SGHRS, CDR2 YFSETQ. Trimming shortened V by 3 bases and J by 2 bases, and 12 bases separated the two germline ends. As DNA, the CDR3 is TGCGCCAGCAGCTGGGGAGCAGGAACCTACAATGAGCAGTTCTTC. Protein product: CASSWGAGTYNEQFF.

The CDR3 DNA follows: TGTGCCTGGTGGCCCCGTTTATCCGGGGGGTCCAATGAGCAGTTCTTC. It yields the protein CAWWPRLSGGSNEQFF. The chain is built from TRBV30 and TRBJ2-1, with 7 bases identical to TRBD2. CDR3 size: 16 residues. The V gene end was trimmed by 5 bases and the J gene end by 6 bases; junction bases not matched to a gene: 16. Germline V CDR1 and CDR2: GTSNPN, SVGIG (reference sequence).

The chain joins TRBV6-1 to TRBJ2-3; TRBD1 might be the D (5 bases). The CDR3 spans 15 residues. Trimming pared 4 bases from V and 0 bases from J, leaving 11 bases between. CDR1 is MNHNS and CDR2 is SASEGT in the germline V gene. CDR3 nucleotide sequence: TGTGCCAGCAGTGCCAGACAGTCTAGCACAGATACGCAGTATTTT. Its translation is CASSARQSSTDTQYF.

The table lists this clone with many counts. The chain couples TRBV28 to TRBJ1-2, with TRBD1 matching over 9 bases. CDR1 is MDHEN, CDR2 SYDVKM, per germline. Losses at the gene ends were 4 bases for V and 5 bases for J; bases not matched to a gene: 5. The CDR3 covers 14 residues. The DNA of the CDR3 is TGTGCCAGCAGTTCATACAGGGGGCAATATGGCTACACCTTC. Translated: CASSSYRGQYGYTF.

The chain links TRBV25-1 to TRBJ1-2, with TRBD1 identical over 10 bases. This CDR3 comprises 15 residues. CDR1 and CDR2 (germline): MGHDK, SYGVNS. The V and J ends lost 2 bases and 3 bases, in that order; junction bases with no gene match: 3. The DNA for the CDR3 is TGTGCCAGCAGTGAAGGACAGGGGGGTTACTATGGCTACACCTTC. This codes for CASSEGQGGYYGYTF.

This clone was picked up a small number of times. The chain couples TRBV19 to TRBJ2-7; a weak D match, TRBD1 (6 bases). Germline V gene data show CDR1 as LNHDA and CDR2 as SQIVND (reference sequence). CDR3 length: 14 residues. Trimming took 1 base from V and 3 from J, leaving 10 bases between them. CDR3 DNA: TGTGCCAGTAGTATAGGATCAGGGGTCTACGAGCAGTACTTC. It codes for CASSIGSGVYEQYF.

This clone is a singleton in its sample. CDR3 coding DNA: TGTGCCAGCAGTCGAGAGGGGGCTAGGAATGAGCAGTTCTTC. Translated, it gives CASSREGARNEQFF. V and J are TRBV6-4 and TRBJ2-1; 7 nucleotides align to TRBD1. The germline CDR1 and CDR2 sequences are MRHNA and SNTAGT. This CDR3 has 14 amino acids. With V trimmed by 5 bases and J by 7 bases, 8 bases remained unmatched.

V gene TRBV6-5 combines with J gene TRBJ1-3; the D gene is possibly TRBD1 (5 bases). The CDR3 length is 14 residues. Trimming removed 8 bases from V and 0 bases from J, with 11 bases in between. Germline V gives CDR1 MNHEY, CDR2 SVGAGI. CDR3 in DNA: TGTGCCAGCCGATACGGGGGCTCTGGAAACACCATATATTTT. This sequence encodes CASRYGGSGNTIYF.

This rearrangement joins TRBV7-9 to TRBJ1-1, with TRBD1 matching over 7 bases. J was trimmed by 1 base and V by 3 bases; bases with no gene match: 5. In germline, CDR1 is SEHNR, CDR2 FQNEAQ (reference sequence). The CDR3 covers 15 residues. The CDR3 coding sequence is TGTGCCAGCAGCTTCCGGGACAGATCGAACACTGAAGCTTTCTTT. Translated, it gives CASSFRDRSNTEAFF.

The chain is built from TRBV10-3 and TRBJ2-1; 7 bases fit TRBD1. The germline V gene has CDR1 ENHRY and CDR2 SYGVKD. This CDR3 is 18 amino acids long. J was trimmed by 0 bases and V by 7 bases; bases with no gene match: 15. The CDR3 protein is CAITPEGASLSSYNEQFF. CDR3 DNA: TGTGCCATCACCCCTGAGGGGGCGTCCCTAAGCTCCTACAATGAGCAGTTCTTC.

The J gene is TRBJ2-3, the V gene TRBV7-6; 8 nucleotides agree with TRBD2. The CDR3 has 19 residues. Trimming at V came to 1 base and at J to 0 bases, leaving 12 bases not matched to a gene. Germline CDR1 SGHVS, CDR2 FNYEAQ. The CDR3 coding sequence is TGTGCCAGCAGCTTAGGGAGGACTAGCAGAGTTTCTAGCACAGATACGCAGTATTTT. This translates into CASSLGRTSRVSSTDTQYF.

Only a few counts were recorded for this clone. Other nucleotide sequences in the sample specify the same CDR3. This sequence joins TRBV6-4 and TRBJ2-1, with 8 bases matching TRBD2. The germline CDR1 and CDR2 sequences are MRHNA and SNTAGT. The CDR3 runs to 15 residues. Trimming removed 2 bases from V and 1 base from J; junction bases left unmatched: 1. CDR3 in amino acids: CASSDVAGSYNEQFF. For the CDR3, the DNA is TGTGCCAGCAGTGACGTAGCGGGATCCTACAATGAGCAGTTCTTC.

This clone was seen a handful of times. J is TRBJ1-1 and V is TRBV4-3; D perhaps matches TRBD1 (5 bases). Looked up from germline, CDR1 is LGHNA and CDR2 is YSLEER. The length of the CDR3 is 15 residues. With 3 bases removed from V and 0 bases from J, the gap between germline ends came to 11 bases. The CDR3 DNA is TGCGCCAGCAGCCACAGGGCCACCATGAACACTGAAGCTTTCTTT. Translated: CASSHRATMNTEAFF.

This clone was seen a few times. The rearrangement uses TRBV13 and TRBJ2-3; 13 bases map to TRBD2. Per the germline V gene, CDR1 is PRHDT and CDR2 is FYEKMQ (reference sequence). This CDR3 has 15 amino acids. Germline trimming cut 5 bases from V and 4 bases from J; bases unmatched to any gene: 3. The CDR3 is CASSMGLAGPDTQYF. In DNA form, the CDR3 reads TGTGCCAGCAGCATGGGACTAGCGGGACCAGATACGCAGTATTTT.

The rearrangement links TRBV6-5 to TRBJ1-6; TRBD1 agrees at 7 bases. This CDR3 comprises 14 residues. Germline CDR1 and CDR2: MNHEY and SVGAGI. J lost 9 bases, V lost 7 bases, and 9 bases had no gene match. The CDR3 here is CASTYRGFGSPLHF. As DNA, the CDR3 is TGTGCCAGCACCTACAGGGGTTTTGGTTCACCCCTCCACTTT.